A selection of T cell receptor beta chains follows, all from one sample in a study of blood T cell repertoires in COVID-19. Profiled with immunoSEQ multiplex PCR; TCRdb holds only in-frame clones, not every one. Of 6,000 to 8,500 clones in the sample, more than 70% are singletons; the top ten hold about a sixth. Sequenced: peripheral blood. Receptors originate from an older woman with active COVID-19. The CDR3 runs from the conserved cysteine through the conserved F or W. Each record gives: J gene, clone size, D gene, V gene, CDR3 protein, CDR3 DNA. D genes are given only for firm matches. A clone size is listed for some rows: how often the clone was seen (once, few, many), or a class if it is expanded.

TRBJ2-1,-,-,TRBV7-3,CASSLTLRDRLGFNEQFF,TGTGCCAGCAGCTTAACCCTTCGGGACAGACTAGGTTTTAATGAGCAGTTCTTC
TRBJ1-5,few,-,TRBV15,CATSLEGGNQPQHF,TGTGCCACCAGTCTAGAGGGGGGCAATCAGCCCCAGCATTTT
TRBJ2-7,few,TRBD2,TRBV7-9,CASSSIELAASYEQYF,TGTGCCAGCAGCTCTATAGAACTAGCGGCGAGCTACGAGCAGTACTTC
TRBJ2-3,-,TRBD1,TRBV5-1,CASRPGGVGQQWDTQYF,TGCGCCAGCAGGCCTGGGGGTGTGGGACAGCAATGGGATACGCAGTATTTT
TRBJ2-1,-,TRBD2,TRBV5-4,CASSLSAGGDEQFF,TGTGCCAGCAGCTTGTCAGCGGGGGGCGATGAGCAGTTCTTC
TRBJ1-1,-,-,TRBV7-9,CASSLAGSGWREAFF,TGTGCCAGCAGCTTAGCCGGTTCAGGGTGGAGGGAGGCTTTCTTT
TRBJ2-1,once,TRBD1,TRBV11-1,CASSLDRTGSYNEQFF,TGTGCCAGCAGCTTGGATCGGACAGGTTCCTACAATGAGCAGTTCTTC
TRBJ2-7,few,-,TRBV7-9,CASSLESGTKYF,TGTGCCAGCAGCTTAGAGTCAGGAACCAAGTACTTC
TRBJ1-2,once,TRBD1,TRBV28,CASSGQGQLIFYGYTF,TGTGCCAGCAGTGGACAGGGACAGCTTATTTTCTATGGCTACACCTTC
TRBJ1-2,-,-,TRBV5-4,CASAPRGNSYGYTF,TGTGCCAGCGCTCCTCGGGGTAATAGCTATGGCTACACCTTC
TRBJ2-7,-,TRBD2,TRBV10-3,CAISQPSGVEQYF,TGTGCCATCAGTCAGCCTAGCGGGGTAGAGCAGTACTTC
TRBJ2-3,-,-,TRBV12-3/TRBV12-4,CASSLHREGTQYF,TGTGCCAGCAGTTTACACAGGGAGGGTACGCAGTATTTT
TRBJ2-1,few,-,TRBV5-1,CASNSILGANEQFF,TGCGCCAGCAACTCAATTTTAGGGGCCAATGAGCAGTTCTTC
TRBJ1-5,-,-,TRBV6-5,CASRLGGANNQPQHF,TGTGCCAGCAGGCTGGGAGGGGCGAACAATCAGCCCCAGCATTTT
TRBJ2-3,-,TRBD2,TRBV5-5,CASSSEGRAGGDTQYF,TGTGCCAGCAGCTCCGAAGGTCGGGCGGGAGGGGATACGCAGTATTTT
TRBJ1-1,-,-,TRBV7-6,CASSLRDTEAFF,TGTGCCAGCAGCTTGAGGGACACTGAAGCTTTCTTT
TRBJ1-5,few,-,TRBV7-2,CASSLDSNQPQHF,TGTGCCAGCAGCTTAGACAGTAATCAGCCCCAGCATTTT
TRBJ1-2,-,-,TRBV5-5,CASSLGTDYGYTF,TGTGCCAGCAGCTTGGGAACGGACTATGGCTACACCTTC
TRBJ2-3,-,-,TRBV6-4,CASSQDRYTDTQYF,TGTGCCAGCAGTCAAGACAGGTACACAGATACGCAGTATTTT
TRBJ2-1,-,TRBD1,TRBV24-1,CATSGHRGDFLDNEQFF,TGTGCCACCAGTGGGCACAGGGGTGATTTTTTGGACAATGAGCAGTTCTTC
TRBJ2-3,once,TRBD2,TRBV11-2,CASSLAGEDTQYF,TGTGCCAGCAGCCTAGCGGGGGAAGATACGCAGTATTTT
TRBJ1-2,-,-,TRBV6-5,CASSYSGAGGYTF,TGTGCCAGCAGTTACTCTGGGGCGGGGGGCTACACCTTC
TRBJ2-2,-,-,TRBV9,CASSPRDTGELFF,TGTGCCAGCAGCCCGCGTGACACCGGGGAGCTGTTTTTT
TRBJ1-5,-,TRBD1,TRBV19,CASSIPGAGGNQPQHF,TGTGCCAGTAGTATACCTGGGGCAGGGGGGAATCAGCCCCAGCATTTT
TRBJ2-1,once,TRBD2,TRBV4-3,CASSQEGGGSYNEQFF,TGCGCCAGCAGCCAAGAGGGGGGGGGCTCCTACAATGAGCAGTTCTTC
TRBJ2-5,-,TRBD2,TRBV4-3,CASSQEYLGLAGKEGQETQYF,TGCGCCAGCAGCCAAGAATATTTAGGACTAGCGGGGAAGGAGGGCCAAGAGACCCAGTACTTC
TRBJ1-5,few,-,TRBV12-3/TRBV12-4,CASSPDRGQPQHF,TGTGCCAGCAGTCCCGACAGAGGTCAGCCCCAGCATTTT
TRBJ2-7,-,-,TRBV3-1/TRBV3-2,CASSQMRGGASYEQYF,TGTGCCAGCAGCCAAATGAGGGGGGGGGCCTCCTACGAGCAGTACTTC